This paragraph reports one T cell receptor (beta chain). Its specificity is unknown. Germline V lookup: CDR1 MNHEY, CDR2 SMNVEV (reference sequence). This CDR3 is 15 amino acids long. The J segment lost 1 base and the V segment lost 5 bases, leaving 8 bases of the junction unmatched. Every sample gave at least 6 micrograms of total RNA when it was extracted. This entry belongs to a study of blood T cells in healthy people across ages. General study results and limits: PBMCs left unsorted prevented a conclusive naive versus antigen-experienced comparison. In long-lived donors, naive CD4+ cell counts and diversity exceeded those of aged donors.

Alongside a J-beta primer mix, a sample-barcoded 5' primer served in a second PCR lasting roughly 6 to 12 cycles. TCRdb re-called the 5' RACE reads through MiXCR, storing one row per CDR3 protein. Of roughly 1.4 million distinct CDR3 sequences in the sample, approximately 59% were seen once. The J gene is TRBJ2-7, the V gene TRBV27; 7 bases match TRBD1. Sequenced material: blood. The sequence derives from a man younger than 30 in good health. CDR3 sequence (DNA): TGTGCCAGCAGTACGACAGGGCAGGGATCCTACGAGCAGTACTTC. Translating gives CASSTTGQGSYEQYF.